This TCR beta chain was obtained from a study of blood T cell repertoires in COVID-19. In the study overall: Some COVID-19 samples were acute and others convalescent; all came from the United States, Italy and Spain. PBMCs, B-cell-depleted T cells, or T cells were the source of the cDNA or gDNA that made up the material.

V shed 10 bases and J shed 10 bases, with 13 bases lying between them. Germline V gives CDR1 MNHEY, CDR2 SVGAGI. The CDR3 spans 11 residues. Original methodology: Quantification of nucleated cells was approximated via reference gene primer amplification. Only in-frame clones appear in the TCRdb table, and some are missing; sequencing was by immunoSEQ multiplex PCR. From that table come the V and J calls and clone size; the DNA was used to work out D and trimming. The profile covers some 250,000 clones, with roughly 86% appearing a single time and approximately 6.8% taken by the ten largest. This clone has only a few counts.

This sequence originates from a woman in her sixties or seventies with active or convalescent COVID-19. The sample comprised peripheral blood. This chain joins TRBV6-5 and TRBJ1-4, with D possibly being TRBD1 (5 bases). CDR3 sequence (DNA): TGTGCCACAACTGGGGGGGGAAAACTGTTTTTT. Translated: CATTGGGKLFF.